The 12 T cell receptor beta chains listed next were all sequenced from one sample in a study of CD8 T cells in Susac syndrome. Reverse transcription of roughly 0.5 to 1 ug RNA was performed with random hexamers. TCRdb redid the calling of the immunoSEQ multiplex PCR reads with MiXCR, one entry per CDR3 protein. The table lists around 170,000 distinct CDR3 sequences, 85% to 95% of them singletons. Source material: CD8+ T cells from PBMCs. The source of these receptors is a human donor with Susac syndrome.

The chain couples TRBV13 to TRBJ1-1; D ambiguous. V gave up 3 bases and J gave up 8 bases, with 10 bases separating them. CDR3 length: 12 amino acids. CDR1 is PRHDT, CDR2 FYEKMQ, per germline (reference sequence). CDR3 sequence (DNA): TGTGCCAGCAGCTTTCCCCGGGGAGAAGCTTTCTTT. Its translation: CASSFPRGEAFF.

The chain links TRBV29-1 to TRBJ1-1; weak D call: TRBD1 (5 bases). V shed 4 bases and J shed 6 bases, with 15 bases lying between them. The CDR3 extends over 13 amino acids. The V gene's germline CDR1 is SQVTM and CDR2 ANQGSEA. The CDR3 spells CSVGQGLAAEAFF. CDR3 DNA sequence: TGCAGCGTTGGTCAGGGCCTAGCAGCTGAAGCTTTCTTT. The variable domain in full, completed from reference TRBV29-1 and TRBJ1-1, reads SAVISQKPSRDICQRGTSLTIQCQVDSQVTMMFWYRQQPGQSLTLIATANQGSEATYESGFVIDKFPISRPNLTFSTLTVSNMSPEDSSIYLCSVGQGLAAEAFFGQGTRLTVV.

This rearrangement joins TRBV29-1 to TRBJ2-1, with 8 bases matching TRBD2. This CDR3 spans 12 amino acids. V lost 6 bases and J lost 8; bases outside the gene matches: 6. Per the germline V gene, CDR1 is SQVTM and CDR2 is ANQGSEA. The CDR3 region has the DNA TGCAGCGTCCTCACTAGCGGCTATGAGCAGTTCTTC. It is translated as CSVLTSGYEQFF.

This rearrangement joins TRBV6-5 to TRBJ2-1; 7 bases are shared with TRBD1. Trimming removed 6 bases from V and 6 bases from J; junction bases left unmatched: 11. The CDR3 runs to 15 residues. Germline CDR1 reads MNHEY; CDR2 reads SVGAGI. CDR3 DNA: TGTGCCAGCAGCTACAGGGGTTTTTCTACCAATGAGCAGTTCTTC. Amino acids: CASSYRGFSTNEQFF.

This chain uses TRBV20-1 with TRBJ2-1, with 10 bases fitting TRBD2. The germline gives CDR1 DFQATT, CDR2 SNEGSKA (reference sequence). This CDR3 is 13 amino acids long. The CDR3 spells CRADRTSGNEQFF. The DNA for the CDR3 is TGCAGGGCGGATCGGACTAGCGGCAATGAGCAGTTCTTC.

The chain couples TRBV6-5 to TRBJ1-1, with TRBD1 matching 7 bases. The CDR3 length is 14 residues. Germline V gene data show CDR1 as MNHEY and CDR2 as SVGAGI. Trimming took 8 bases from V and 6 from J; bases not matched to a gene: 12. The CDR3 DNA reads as TGTGCCAGCTCTTTACTATCCGGGACAGCTGAAGCTTTCTTT. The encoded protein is CASSLLSGTAEAFF.

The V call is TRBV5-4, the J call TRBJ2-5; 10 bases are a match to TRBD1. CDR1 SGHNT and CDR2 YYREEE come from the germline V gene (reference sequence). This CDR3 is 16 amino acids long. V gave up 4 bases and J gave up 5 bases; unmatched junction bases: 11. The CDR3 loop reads CASSLTGGAVQETQYF. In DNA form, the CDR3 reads TGTGCCAGCAGCCTGACAGGGGGCGCGGTTCAGGAGACCCAGTACTTC.

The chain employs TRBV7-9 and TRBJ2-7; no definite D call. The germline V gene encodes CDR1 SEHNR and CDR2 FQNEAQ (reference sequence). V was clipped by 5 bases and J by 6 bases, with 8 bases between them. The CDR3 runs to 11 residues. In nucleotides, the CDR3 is TGTGCCAGCAGCCGCGGCTCCGAGCAGTACTTC. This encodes CASSRGSEQYF.

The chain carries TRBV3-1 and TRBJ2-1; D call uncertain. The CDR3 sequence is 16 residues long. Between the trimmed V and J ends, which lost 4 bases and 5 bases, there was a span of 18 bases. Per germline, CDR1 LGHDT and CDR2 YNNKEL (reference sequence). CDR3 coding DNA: TGTGCCAGCAGCCTAAGTCGTATGGGCAGAGACAATGAGCAGTTCTTC. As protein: CASSLSRMGRDNEQFF.

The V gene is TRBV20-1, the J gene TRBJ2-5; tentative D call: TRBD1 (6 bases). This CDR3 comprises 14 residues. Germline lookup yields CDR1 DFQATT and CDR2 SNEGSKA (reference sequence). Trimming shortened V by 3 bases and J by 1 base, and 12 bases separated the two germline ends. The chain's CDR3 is CSARGHDSQETQYF. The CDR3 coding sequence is TGCAGTGCTAGGGGACATGACAGCCAAGAGACCCAGTACTTC.

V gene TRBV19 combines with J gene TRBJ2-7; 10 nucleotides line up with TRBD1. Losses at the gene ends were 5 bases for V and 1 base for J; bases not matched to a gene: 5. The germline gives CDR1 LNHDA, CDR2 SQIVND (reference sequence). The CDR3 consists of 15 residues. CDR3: CASSVGQGSSYEQYF. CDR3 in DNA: TGTGCCAGTAGTGTGGGACAGGGGAGTTCCTACGAGCAGTACTTC.

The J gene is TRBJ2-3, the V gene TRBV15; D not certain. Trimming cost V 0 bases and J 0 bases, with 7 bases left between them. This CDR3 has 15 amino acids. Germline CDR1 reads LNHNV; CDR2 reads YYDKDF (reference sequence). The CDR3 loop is CATSRDHESTDTQYF. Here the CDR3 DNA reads TGTGCCACCAGCAGAGATCACGAGAGCACAGATACGCAGTATTTT.